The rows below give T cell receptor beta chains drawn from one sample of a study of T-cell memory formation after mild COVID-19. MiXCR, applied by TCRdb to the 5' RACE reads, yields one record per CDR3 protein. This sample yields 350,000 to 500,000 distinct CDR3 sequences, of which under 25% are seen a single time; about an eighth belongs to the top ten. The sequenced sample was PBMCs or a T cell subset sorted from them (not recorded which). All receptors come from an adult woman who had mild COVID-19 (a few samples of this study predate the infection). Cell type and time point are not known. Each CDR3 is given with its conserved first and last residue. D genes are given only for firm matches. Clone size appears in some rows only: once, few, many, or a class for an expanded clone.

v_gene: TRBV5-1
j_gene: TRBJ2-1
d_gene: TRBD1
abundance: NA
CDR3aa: CASSFGQGHSPNEQFF
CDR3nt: TGCGCCAGCAGCTTCGGACAGGGTCATTCGCCCAATGAGCAGTTCTTC

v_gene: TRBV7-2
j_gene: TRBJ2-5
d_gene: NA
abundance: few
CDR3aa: CASSFLRRVDGLETQYF
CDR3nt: TGTGCCAGCAGCTTTTTGAGGCGGGTCGACGGCCTAGAGACCCAGTACTTC

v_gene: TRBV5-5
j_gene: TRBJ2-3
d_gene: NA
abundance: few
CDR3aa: CASSSYRISTDTQYF
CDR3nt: TGTGCCAGCAGCTCCTACAGGATTTCCACAGATACGCAGTATTTT

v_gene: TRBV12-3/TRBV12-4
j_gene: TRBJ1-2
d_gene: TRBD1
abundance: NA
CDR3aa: CASSLALGRGEDGYTF
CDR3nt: TGTGCCAGCAGTTTAGCGTTGGGCAGGGGGGAGGATGGCTACACCTTC

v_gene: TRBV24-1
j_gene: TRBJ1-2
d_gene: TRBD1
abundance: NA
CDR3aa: CATSDGGQGARGYTF
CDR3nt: TGTGCCACCAGTGATGGGGGACAGGGGGCTCGTGGCTACACCTTC

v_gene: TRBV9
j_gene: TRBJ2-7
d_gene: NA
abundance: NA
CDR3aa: CASSARVDGSYEQYF
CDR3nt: TGTGCCAGCAGCGCGAGGGTGGACGGTTCGTACGAGCAGTACTTC

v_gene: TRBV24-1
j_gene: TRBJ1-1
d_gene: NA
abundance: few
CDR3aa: CATRPSGRLGGTEAFF
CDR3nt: TGTGCCACCAGACCGAGTGGTCGATTGGGTGGAACTGAAGCTTTCTTT

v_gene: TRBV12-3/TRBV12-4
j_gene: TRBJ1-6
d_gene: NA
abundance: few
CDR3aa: CASSAREYSPLHF
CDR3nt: TGTGCCAGCAGTGCAAGGGAGTATTCACCCCTCCACTTT

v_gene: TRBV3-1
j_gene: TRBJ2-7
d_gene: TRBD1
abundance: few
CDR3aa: CASSLQGVGEQYF
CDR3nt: TGTGCCAGCAGCCTGCAGGGGGTAGGCGAGCAGTACTTC

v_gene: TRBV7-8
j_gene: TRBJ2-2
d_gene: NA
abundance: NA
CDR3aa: CASSFMGRMNTGELFF
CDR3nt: TGTGCCAGCAGCTTTATGGGGCGGATGAACACCGGGGAGCTGTTTTTT

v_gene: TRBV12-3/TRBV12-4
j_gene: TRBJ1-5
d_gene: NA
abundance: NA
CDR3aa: CASSLASRGQPQHF
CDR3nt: TGTGCCAGCAGTTTAGCGTCCCGGGGGCAGCCCCAGCATTTT

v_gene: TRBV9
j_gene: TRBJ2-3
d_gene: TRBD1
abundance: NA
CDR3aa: CASSPQGAPDTQYF
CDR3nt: TGTGCCAGCAGCCCCCAGGGGGCCCCCGATACGCAGTATTTT

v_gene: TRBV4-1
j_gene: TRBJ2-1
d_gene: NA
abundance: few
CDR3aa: CASSPYGVSSYNEQFF
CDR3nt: TGCGCCAGCAGCCCCTATGGGGTTAGCTCCTACAATGAGCAGTTCTTC

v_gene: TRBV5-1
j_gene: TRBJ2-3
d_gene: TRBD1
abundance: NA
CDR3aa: CASSYGQGRTDTQYF
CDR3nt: TGCGCCAGCAGCTACGGACAGGGCCGCACAGATACGCAGTATTTT

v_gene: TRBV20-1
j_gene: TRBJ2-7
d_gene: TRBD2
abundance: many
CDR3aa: CSARDKSRLAGLYEQYF
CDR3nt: TGCAGTGCTAGAGATAAATCTCGACTAGCGGGACTATACGAGCAGTACTTC

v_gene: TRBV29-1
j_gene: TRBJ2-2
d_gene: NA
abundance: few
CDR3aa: CSGGPLAGELFF
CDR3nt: TGCAGCGGCGGGCCCCTGGCCGGGGAGCTGTTTTTT

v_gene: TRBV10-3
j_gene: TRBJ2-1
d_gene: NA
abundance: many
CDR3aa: CAISGNNEQFF
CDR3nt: TGTGCCATCAGTGGCAACAATGAGCAGTTCTTC

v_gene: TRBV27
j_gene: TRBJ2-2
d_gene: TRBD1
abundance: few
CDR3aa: CASQGQGSGELFF
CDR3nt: TGTGCCAGCCAAGGACAGGGGTCCGGGGAGCTGTTTTTT

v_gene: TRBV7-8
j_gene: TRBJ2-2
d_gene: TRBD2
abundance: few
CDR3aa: CASSLRRLAETNTGELFF
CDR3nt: TGTGCCAGCAGCTTAAGACGACTAGCGGAGACCAACACCGGGGAGCTGTTTTTT

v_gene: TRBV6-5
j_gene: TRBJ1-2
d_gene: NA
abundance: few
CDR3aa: CASSYSGGSGYTF
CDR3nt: TGTGCCAGCAGTTACTCTGGGGGGTCTGGCTACACCTTC

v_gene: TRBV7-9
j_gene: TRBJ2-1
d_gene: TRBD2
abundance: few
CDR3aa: CASSPLGAGLAGLNEQFF
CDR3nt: TGTGCCAGCAGCCCCTTAGGGGCCGGACTAGCGGGATTAAATGAGCAGTTCTTC

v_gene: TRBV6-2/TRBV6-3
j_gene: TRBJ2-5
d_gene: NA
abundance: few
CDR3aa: CASSLPRGQETQYF
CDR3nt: TGTGCCAGCAGTCTCCCGAGGGGCCAAGAGACCCAGTACTTC

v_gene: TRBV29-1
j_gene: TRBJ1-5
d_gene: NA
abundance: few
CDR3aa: CSVKAGNQPQHF
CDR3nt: TGCAGCGTTAAGGCCGGCAATCAGCCCCAGCATTTT

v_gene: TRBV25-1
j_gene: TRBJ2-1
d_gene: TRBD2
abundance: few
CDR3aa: CASSEGAGAYNEQFF
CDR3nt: TGTGCCAGCAGTGAGGGAGCGGGAGCATACAATGAGCAGTTCTTC